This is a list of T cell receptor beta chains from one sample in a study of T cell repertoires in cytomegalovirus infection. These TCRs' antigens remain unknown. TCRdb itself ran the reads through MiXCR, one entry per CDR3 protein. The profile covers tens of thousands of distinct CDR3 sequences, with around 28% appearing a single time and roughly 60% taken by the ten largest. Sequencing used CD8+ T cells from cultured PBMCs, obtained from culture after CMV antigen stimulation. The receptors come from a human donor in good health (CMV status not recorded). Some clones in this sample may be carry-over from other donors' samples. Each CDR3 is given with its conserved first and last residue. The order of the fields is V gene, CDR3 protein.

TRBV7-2	CASSPGTASTEAFF
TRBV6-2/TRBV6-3	CASSYTQGVDTQYF
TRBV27	CASSLSQGHYGYTF
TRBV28	CASSLASGQGTDTQYF
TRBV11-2	CASSSPVGSTDTQYF
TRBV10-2	CASSERGTNEKLFF
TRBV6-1	CASSEGGSYNEQFF
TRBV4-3	CASSQDLQVGLGYTF
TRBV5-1	CASSLERGGYYNEQFF
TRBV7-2	CASSPATGEFNYGYTF
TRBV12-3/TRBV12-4	CASSRAGALVNEQFF
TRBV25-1	CASRSGEQFF
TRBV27	CASSLRVREATEKLFF
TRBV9	CASSDGTGKNEQFF
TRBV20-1	CSARDESWTGAYEQYF
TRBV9	CASSVGTDSYEQYF
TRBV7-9	CASSPRTGKTYEQYF
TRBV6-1	CASSSGLADHIYNEQFF
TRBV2	CASFGLAGDEQFF
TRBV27	CASGGTRKGYEQYF
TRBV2	CASTEVGDNEQFF
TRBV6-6	CASSYSGGSETDTQYF
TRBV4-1	CASSQEIGWEQFF
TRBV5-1	CASSLSNFSSYNEQFF